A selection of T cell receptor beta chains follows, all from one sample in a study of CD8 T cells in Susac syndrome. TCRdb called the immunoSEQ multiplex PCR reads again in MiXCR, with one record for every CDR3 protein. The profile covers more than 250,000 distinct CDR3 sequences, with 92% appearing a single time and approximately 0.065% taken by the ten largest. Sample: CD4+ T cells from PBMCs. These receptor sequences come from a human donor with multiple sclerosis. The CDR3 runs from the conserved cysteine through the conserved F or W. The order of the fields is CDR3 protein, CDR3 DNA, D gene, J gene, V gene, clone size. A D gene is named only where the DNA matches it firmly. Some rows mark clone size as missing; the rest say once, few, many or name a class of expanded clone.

CASSYTDLGRPGRGTDTQYF,TGTGCCAGCAGTTACACGGATTTGGGGAGACCGGGGCGTGGCACAGATACGCAGTATTTT,.,TRBJ2-3,TRBV6-2/TRBV6-3,.
CSASGGEVALETQYF,TGCAGTGCTAGCGGGGGGGAGGTAGCCCTTGAGACCCAGTACTTC,TRBD2,TRBJ2-5,TRBV20-1,few
CASSLGDRVTDTQYF,TGCGCCAGCAGCTTGGGGGACAGGGTTACAGATACGCAGTATTTT,TRBD1,TRBJ2-3,TRBV5-1,.
CASSLISRHSYEQYF,TGTGCCAGCAGCTTGATATCGCGGCATAGCTACGAGCAGTACTTC,.,TRBJ2-7,TRBV5-6,.
CASRRQSNQPQHF,TGTGCCAGCAGGCGACAGAGCAATCAGCCCCAGCATTTT,.,TRBJ1-5,TRBV6-6,once
CAWTQRVDYGYTF,TGTGCCTGGACACAGAGGGTGGACTATGGCTACACCTTC,.,TRBJ1-2,TRBV30,.
CASSLSRGSDTQYF,TGTGCCAGCAGCTTAAGTCGAGGAAGTGATACGCAGTATTTT,.,TRBJ2-3,TRBV11-2,.
CASSQCQGKPYEQYF,TGCGCCAGCAGTCAATGTCAGGGTAAACCCTACGAGCAGTACTTC,.,TRBJ2-7,TRBV23-1,.
CASSDYWTGNKDTIYF,TGTGCCAGCAGCGACTACTGGACAGGGAATAAGGACACCATATATTTT,TRBD1,TRBJ1-3,TRBV14,.
CASSEAAVLYGYTF,TGTGCCAGCAGTGAAGCAGCAGTGCTCTATGGCTACACCTTC,.,TRBJ1-2,TRBV6-1,.
CASSPSQNNEQFF,TGTGCCAGCAGTCCGAGCCAAAACAATGAGCAGTTCTTC,.,TRBJ2-1,TRBV12-3/TRBV12-4,.
CASSSQGFPQNTEAFF,TGCGCCAGCAGCTCCCAGGGGTTCCCTCAGAACACTGAAGCTTTCTTT,.,TRBJ1-1,TRBV5-1,.
CASSLVVGRGTQYF,TGCGCCAGCAGCTTGGTAGTCGGCCGAGGTACGCAGTATTTT,.,TRBJ2-3,TRBV5-1,.
CSASGRYLQPQHF,TGCAGTGCTAGCGGACGGTACCTTCAGCCCCAGCATTTT,.,TRBJ1-5,TRBV20-1,.
CSALEGSPLLDEQYF,TGCAGCGCGCTAGAAGGGTCCCCCCTTTTGGACGAGCAGTACTTC,.,TRBJ2-7,TRBV29-1,.
CSARTSGGNEQYF,TGCAGTGCTAGGACTAGCGGGGGCAACGAGCAGTACTTC,TRBD2,TRBJ2-7,TRBV20-1,.
CASSPQGFEQYF,TGTGCCAGCAGTCCACAGGGTTTCGAGCAGTACTTC,.,TRBJ2-7,TRBV7-9,.
CASSVGGVQAKNIQYF,TGTGCCAGCAGCGTAGGCGGGGTTCAAGCCAAAAACATTCAGTACTTC,.,TRBJ2-4,TRBV9,.
CATRSTDTDTQYF,TGTGCCACCAGGTCCACAGACACAGATACGCAGTATTTT,.,TRBJ2-3,TRBV24-1,.
CASSRRYEQYF,TGTGCCAGCAGCCGTCGCTACGAGCAGTACTTC,.,TRBJ2-7,TRBV7-2,few
CSVSDRGMNTEAFF,TGCAGCGTTTCTGACAGGGGCATGAACACTGAAGCTTTCTTT,TRBD1,TRBJ1-1,TRBV29-1,.
CASSFRGPGEETQYF,TGTGCCAGCAGTTTTCGGGGGCCCGGAGAAGAGACCCAGTACTTC,.,TRBJ2-5,TRBV6-2/TRBV6-3,.
CASSFFSQGLEQFF,TGTGCCAGCAGTTTCTTCTCGCAGGGATTGGAGCAGTTCTTC,.,TRBJ2-1,TRBV12-3/TRBV12-4,.
CASSLELNTEAFF,TGTGCCAGCAGTCTGGAGCTGAACACTGAAGCTTTCTTT,.,TRBJ1-1,TRBV7-3,.